Shown below are 14 T cell receptor beta chains from a single sample sequenced in a study of shared clonotypes between healthy human individuals. Method: immunoSEQ multiplex PCR; TCRdb's copy keeps in-frame clones and lacks some. This repertoire shows around 2,000,000 clones, about 93% found once; its top ten account for about 1.5%. Naive CD8 cells comprised CD45RO-negative, CCR7-positively selected cells, excluding terminally differentiated effector memory CD45RA+ cells. The sample comprised naive CD8+ T cells from PBMCs. The receptors originated from a man aged 18 to 29 in good health. Some clones in this sample may be carry-over from other donors' samples.

V usage is TRBV5-8 and J usage is TRBJ2-7, with D possibly called TRBD1 or TRBD2 (5 bases each). The germline V and J ends were trimmed by 2 bases and 6 bases, with 15 bases remaining between them. CDR1 and CDR2 (germline): SGHTS, YDEGEE. The CDR3 covers 14 residues. The CDR3 nucleotides read TGTGCCAGCAGCTTCGAGGGGTTTATGGGCGAGCAGTACTTC. Protein: CASSFEGFMGEQYF.

The CDR3 loop is CASSEGTSGSYEQYF. The CDR3 DNA follows: TGTGCCAGCAGCGAGGGGACTAGCGGGAGCTACGAGCAGTACTTC. The chain combines TRBV7-7 with TRBJ2-7, with 14 bases matching TRBD2. CDR1 SSHAT and CDR2 FNYEAQ come from the germline V gene (reference sequence). CDR3 length: 15 amino acids. V trimming: 5 bases; J trimming: 3 bases; junction bases outside the gene matches: 3.

As regards this clone: The sample carries other DNA sequences with the same CDR3. The rearrangement uses TRBV7-3 and TRBJ2-7; no clear D. The V gene lost 5 bases and the J gene lost 2 bases, with 13 bases spanning the gap. Germline V lookup: CDR1 SGHTA, CDR2 FQGTGA. There are 14 residues in the CDR3. DNA of the CDR3: TGTGCCAGCAGCCTTGGTGGCAGGACCTACGAGCAGTACTTC. Protein product: CASSLGGRTYEQYF.

The genes are TRBV25-1 and TRBJ2-6; the D call may be TRBD1 or TRBD2 (5 bases each). Trimming cost V 6 bases and J 1 base, with 10 bases left between them. This CDR3 spans 15 amino acids. Germline CDR1 and CDR2: MGHDK and SYGVNS. CDR3 protein: CASRPWGSGANVLTF. CDR3 sequence (DNA): TGTGCCAGCAGGCCGTGGGGGTCTGGGGCCAACGTCCTGACTTTC.

Only one count was recorded for this clone. The V and J genes are TRBV7-9 and TRBJ2-7; the D gene is possibly TRBD1 (6 bases). CDR3 length: 13 amino acids. V gave up 5 bases and J gave up 7 bases, with 15 bases separating them. The germline V gene has CDR1 SEHNR and CDR2 FQNEAQ (reference sequence). In DNA, the CDR3 is TGTGCCAGCAGCCCTCAGGGGATAGGGGAGCAGTACTTC. Translated: CASSPQGIGEQYF.

This clone was seen a handful of times. This chain uses TRBV6-1 with TRBJ1-2, with D tentatively TRBD1 (5 bases). V lost 8 bases and J lost 4, with 17 bases in between. CDR3 length: 14 amino acids. Looked up from germline, CDR1 is MNHNS and CDR2 is SASEGT. CDR3 in amino acids: CASRGEGLGYGYTF. CDR3 nucleotides: TGTGCCAGCCGGGGGGAGGGACTTGGCTATGGCTACACCTTC.

The rearrangement joins TRBV6-5 to TRBJ2-2; 8 bases align to TRBD1. V was pared by 4 bases and J by 5 bases, with 6 bases of the junction left unmatched. Germline CDR1 is MNHEY and CDR2 is SVGAGI. The CDR3 sequence is 15 residues long. CDR3 nucleotide sequence: TGTGCCAGCAGTTCCCGGGACAGGATAACCGGGGAGCTGTTTTTT. Translated, it gives CASSSRDRITGELFF.

This chain connects TRBV9 to TRBJ2-4; perhaps D is TRBD1 or TRBD2 (5 bases each). The CDR3 has 14 residues. CDR1 and CDR2 from the germline V gene are SGDLS and YYNGEE. The V gene lost 4 bases and the J gene lost 3 bases, with 11 bases spanning the gap. The CDR3 here is CASSPWDGKNIQYF. The CDR3 nucleotides read TGTGCCAGCAGCCCCTGGGACGGCAAAAACATTCAGTACTTC.

The chain recombines TRBV10-3 with TRBJ1-1; 7 bases are a match to TRBD1. The CDR3 runs to 15 residues. Per germline, CDR1 ENHRY and CDR2 SYGVKD. The J segment lost 5 bases and the V segment lost 3 bases, leaving 9 bases of the junction unmatched. The CDR3 nucleotides are TGTGCCATCAGTGACCCGACAGGGTTAGTTACTGAAGCTTTCTTT. Residues: CAISDPTGLVTEAFF.

This clone was found once. The chain has TRBV7-6 and TRBJ2-7, with D perhaps TRBD2 (6 bases). V lost 4 bases to trimming and J lost 2 bases, with 12 bases between them. This CDR3 has 14 residues. Per germline, CDR1 SGHVS and CDR2 FNYEAQ. This CDR3 reads CASSYGRGAYEQYF. CDR3 DNA: TGTGCCAGCAGCTACGGGCGGGGTGCCTACGAGCAGTACTTC.

The chain recombines TRBV19 with TRBJ2-7, with D uncertain. The germline V and J ends were trimmed by 2 bases and 2 bases, with 10 bases remaining between them. Germline V gives CDR1 LNHDA, CDR2 SQIVND (reference sequence). The CDR3 consists of 14 residues. CDR3 sequence reads: CASSIPGGTYEQYF. CDR3 DNA sequence: TGTGCCAGTAGTATACCGGGCGGCACCTACGAGCAGTACTTC. The entire variable domain, with the rest obtained from reference TRBV19 and TRBJ2-7, is as follows: DGGITQSPKYLFRKEGQNVTLSCEQNLNHDAMYWYRQDPGQGLRLIYYSQIVNDFQKGDIAEGYSVSREKKESFPLTVTSAQKNPTAFYLCASSIPGGTYEQYFGPGTRLTVT.

The genes are TRBV29-1 and TRBJ1-1; D possibly corresponds to TRBD1 (6 bases). The CDR3 covers 12 residues. V was cut by 3 bases and J by 6 bases, with 11 bases left in between. Germline lookup yields CDR1 SQVTM and CDR2 ANQGSEA. The CDR3 loop reads CSVEAGTPEAFF. CDR3 bases: TGCAGCGTTGAGGCTGGGACACCTGAAGCTTTCTTT. The variable domain in full, completed from reference TRBV29-1 and TRBJ1-1, reads SAVISQKPSRDICQRGTSLTIQCQVDSQVTMMFWYRQQPGQSLTLIATANQGSEATYESGFVIDKFPISRPNLTFSTLTVSNMSPEDSSIYLCSVEAGTPEAFFGQGTRLTVV.

Points on this clone: The sample holds other DNA sequences that translate to the same CDR3. The genes are TRBV28 and TRBJ2-7; 7 nucleotides line up with TRBD2. The CDR3 contains 13 residues. Germline V gives CDR1 MDHEN, CDR2 SYDVKM. The junction had 0 bases not matched to a gene; V was cut back by 4 bases and J by 0 bases. CDR3 sequence reads: CASSWGGSYEQYF. CDR3 bases: TGTGCCAGCAGTTGGGGGGGCTCCTACGAGCAGTACTTC.

The chain joins TRBV5-1 to TRBJ2-2; D may be TRBD1 (5 bases). The CDR3 totals 17 residues. Deletions cut 4 bases from V and 0 bases from J, with 16 bases between. Germline V lookup: CDR1 SGHRS, CDR2 YFSETQ. CDR3 sequence reads: CASSRPTGQANTGELFF. DNA for the CDR3: TGCGCCAGCAGCCGACCTACAGGACAAGCGAACACCGGGGAGCTGTTTTTT.